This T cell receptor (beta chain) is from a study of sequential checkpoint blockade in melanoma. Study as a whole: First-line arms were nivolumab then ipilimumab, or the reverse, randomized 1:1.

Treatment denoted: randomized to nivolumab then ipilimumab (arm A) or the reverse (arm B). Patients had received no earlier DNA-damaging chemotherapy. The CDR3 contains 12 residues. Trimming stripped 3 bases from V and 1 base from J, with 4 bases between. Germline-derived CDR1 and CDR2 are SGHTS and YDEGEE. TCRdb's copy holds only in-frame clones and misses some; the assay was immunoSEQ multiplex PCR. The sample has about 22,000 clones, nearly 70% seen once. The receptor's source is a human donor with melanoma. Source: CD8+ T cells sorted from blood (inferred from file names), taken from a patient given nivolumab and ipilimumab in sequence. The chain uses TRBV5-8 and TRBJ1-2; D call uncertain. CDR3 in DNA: TGTGCCAGCAGCTCTGTTAACTATGGCTACACCTTC. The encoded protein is CASSSVNYGYTF. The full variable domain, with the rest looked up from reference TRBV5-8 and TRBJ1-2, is EAGVTQSPTHLIKTRGQQATLRCSPISGHTSVYWYQQALGLGLQFLLWYDEGEERNRGNFPPRFSGRQFPNYSSELNVNALELEDSALYLCASSSVNYGYTFGSGTRLTVV.